This T cell receptor beta chain was observed in a study of blood T cell repertoires in COVID-19. Study information: The samples span acute and convalescent COVID-19 from the United States, Italy and Spain.

This CDR3 comprises 15 residues. CDR1 is SGHTA and CDR2 is FQGNSA in the germline V gene. V lost 4 bases and J 1 base, leaving 13 bases between the germline ends. Authors' methods: Nucleated cell number was recorded as an estimate derived from reference gene primer amplification. Generated by immunoSEQ multiplex PCR, the TCRdb table keeps only in-frame clones and is missing some. V and J calls plus clone size are reproduced from that table; the DNA served to infer D and trimming. The table records 45,000 to 60,000 clones, 84% of them present only once. Sequences were obtained from peripheral blood. The receptor's source is a woman of 80 years or more with acute or convalescent COVID-19. V usage is TRBV7-2 and J usage is TRBJ1-1; weak D call: TRBD1 (5 bases). CDR3 sequence reads: CASSSGPGGNTEAFF. In DNA, the CDR3 is TGTGCCAGCAGCTCCGGGCCGGGGGGGAACACTGAAGCTTTCTTT.